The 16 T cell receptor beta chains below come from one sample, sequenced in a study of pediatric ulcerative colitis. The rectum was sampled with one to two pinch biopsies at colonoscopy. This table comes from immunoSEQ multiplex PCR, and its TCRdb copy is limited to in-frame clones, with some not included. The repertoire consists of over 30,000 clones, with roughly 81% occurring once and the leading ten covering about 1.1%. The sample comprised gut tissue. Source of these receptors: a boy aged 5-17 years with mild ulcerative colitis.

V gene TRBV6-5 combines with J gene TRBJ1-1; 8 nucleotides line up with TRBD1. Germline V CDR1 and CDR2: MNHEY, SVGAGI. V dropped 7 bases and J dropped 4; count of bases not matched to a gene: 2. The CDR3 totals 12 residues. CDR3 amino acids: CASNTGGTEAFF. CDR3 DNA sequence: TGTGCCAGCAATACAGGGGGCACTGAAGCTTTCTTT.

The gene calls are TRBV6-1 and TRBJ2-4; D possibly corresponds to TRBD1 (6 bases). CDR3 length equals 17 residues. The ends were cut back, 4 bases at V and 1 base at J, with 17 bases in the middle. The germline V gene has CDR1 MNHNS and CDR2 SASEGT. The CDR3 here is CASSGGHPGAAKNIQYF. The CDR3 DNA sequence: TGTGCCAGCAGTGGGGGACACCCTGGTGCCGCCAAAAACATTCAGTACTTC.

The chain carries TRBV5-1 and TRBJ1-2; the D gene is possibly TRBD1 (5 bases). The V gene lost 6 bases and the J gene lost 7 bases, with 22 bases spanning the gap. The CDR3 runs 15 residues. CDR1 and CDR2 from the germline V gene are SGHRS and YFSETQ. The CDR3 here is CASIVQPGAGGGYTF. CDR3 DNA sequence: TGCGCCAGCATCGTCCAACCCGGGGCTGGAGGTGGCTACACCTTC.

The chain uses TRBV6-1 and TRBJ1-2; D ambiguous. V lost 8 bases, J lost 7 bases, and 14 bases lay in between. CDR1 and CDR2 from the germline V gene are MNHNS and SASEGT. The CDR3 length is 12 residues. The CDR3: CASETKFGGYTF. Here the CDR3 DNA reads TGTGCCAGCGAGACAAAATTCGGTGGCTACACCTTC.

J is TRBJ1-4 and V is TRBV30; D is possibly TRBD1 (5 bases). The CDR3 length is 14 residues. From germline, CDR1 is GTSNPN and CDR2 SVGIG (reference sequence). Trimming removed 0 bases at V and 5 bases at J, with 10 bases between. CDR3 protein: CAWSVTGPNEKLFF. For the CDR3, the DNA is TGTGCCTGGAGTGTAACGGGACCGAATGAAAAACTGTTTTTT. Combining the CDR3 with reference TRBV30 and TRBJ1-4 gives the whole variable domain SQTIHQWPATLVQPVGSPLSLECTVEGTSNPNLYWYRQAAGRGLQLLFYSVGIGQISSEVPQNLSASRPQDRQFILSSKKLLLSDSGFYLCAWSVTGPNEKLFFGSGTQLSVL.

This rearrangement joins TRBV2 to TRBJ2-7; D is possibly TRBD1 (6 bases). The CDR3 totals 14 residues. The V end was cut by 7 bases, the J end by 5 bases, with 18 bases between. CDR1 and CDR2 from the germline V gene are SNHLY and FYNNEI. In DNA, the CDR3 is TGTGCCAGCAATCTCCTACAGGGAATCAACGAGCAGTACTTC. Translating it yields CASNLLQGINEQYF. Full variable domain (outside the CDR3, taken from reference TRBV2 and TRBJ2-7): EPEVTQTPSHQVTQMGQEVILRCVPISNHLYFYWYRQILGQKVEFLVSFYNNEISEKSEIFDDQFSVERPDGSNFTLKIRSTKLEDSAMYFCASNLLQGINEQYFGPGTRLTVT.

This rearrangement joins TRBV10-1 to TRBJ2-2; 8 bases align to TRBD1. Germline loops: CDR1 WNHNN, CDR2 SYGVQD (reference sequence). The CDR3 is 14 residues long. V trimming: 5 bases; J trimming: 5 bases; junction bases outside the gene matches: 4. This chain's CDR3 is CASSSTGATGELFF. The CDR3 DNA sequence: TGCGCCAGCAGTTCGACAGGGGCAACCGGGGAGCTGTTTTTT.

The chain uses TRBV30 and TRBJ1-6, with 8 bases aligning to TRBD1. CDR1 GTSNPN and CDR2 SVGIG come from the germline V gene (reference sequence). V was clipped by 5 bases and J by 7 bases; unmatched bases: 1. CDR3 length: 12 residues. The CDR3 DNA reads TGTGCCTGGGACAGGGGAAATTCACCCCTCCACTTT. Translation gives CAWDRGNSPLHF. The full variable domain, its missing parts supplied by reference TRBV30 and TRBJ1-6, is SQTIHQWPATLVQPVGSPLSLECTVEGTSNPNLYWYRQAAGRGLQLLFYSVGIGQISSEVPQNLSASRPQDRQFILSSKKLLLSDSGFYLCAWDRGNSPLHFGNGTRLTVT.

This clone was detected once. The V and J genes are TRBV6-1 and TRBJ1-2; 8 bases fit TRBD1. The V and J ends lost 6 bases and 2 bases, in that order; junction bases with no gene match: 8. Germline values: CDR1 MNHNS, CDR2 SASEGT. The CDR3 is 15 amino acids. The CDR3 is CASRNIRTGNYGYTF. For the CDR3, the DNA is TGTGCCAGCAGAAATATAAGGACAGGGAACTATGGCTACACCTTC.

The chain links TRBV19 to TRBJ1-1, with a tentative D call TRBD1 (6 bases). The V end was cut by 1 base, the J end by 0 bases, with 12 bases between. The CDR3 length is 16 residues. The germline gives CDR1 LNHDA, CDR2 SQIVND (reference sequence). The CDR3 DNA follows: TGTGCCAGTAGTATAGGGGGGCAGGCCCTGAACACTGAAGCTTTCTTT. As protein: CASSIGGQALNTEAFF.

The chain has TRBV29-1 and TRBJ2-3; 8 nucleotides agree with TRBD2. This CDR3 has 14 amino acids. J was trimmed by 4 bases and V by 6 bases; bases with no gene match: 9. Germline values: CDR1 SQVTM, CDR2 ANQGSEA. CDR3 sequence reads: CSVERGGNADTQYF. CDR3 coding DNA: TGCAGCGTGGAACGGGGGGGCAACGCAGATACGCAGTATTTT.

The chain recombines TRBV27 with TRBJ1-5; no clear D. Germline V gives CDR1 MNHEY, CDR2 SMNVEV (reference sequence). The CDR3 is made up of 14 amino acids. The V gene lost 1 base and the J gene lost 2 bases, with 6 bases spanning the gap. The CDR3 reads CASSLYGGNQPQHF. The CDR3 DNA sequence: TGTGCCAGCAGTTTATATGGCGGCAATCAGCCCCAGCATTTT.

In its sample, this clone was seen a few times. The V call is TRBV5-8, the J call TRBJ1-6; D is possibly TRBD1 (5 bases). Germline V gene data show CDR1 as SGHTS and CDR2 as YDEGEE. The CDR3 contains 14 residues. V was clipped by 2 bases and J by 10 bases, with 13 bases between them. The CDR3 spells CASSFPQGGSPLHF. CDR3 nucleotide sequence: TGTGCCAGCAGCTTCCCCCAGGGAGGATCACCCCTCCACTTT.

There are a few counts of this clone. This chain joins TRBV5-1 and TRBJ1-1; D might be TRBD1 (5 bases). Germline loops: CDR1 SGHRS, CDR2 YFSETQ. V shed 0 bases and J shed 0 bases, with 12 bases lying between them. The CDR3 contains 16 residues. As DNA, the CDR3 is TGCGCCAGCAGCTTGGACGGACATCGCATGAACACTGAAGCTTTCTTT. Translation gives CASSLDGHRMNTEAFF.

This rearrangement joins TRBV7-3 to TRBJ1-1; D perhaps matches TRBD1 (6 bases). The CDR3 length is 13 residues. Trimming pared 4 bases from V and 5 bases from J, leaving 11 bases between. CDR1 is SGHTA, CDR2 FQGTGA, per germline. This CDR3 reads CASSSIGGTEAFF. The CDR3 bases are TGTGCCAGCAGCTCCATAGGGGGAACTGAAGCTTTCTTT. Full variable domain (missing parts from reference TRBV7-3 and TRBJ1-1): GAGVSQTPSNKVTEKGKYVELRCDPISGHTALYWYRQSLGQGPEFLIYFQGTGAADDSGLPNDRFFAVRPEGSVSTLKIQRTERGDSAVYLCASSSIGGTEAFFGQGTRLTVV.

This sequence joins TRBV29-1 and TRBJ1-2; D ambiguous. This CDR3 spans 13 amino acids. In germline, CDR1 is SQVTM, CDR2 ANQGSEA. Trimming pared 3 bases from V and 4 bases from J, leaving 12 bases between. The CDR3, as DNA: TGCAGCGTTGATCCGGAGGATTCCTATGGCTACACCTTC. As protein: CSVDPEDSYGYTF.